Below, 14 T cell receptor beta chains from the same sample are listed, as sequenced in a study of radiation and T cells in renal cell carcinoma. The table came from immunoSEQ multiplex PCR; TCRdb's copy has only in-frame clones and leaves some out. The table lists tens of thousands of clones, around 81% of them singletons. Time point here: blood 4 weeks post-SBRT, at nephrectomy. Treatment meaning: 15 Gy SBRT to primary tumor, nephrectomy 4 weeks later. The input for sequencing was blood, taken from a patient whose treatment included radiotherapy and nephrectomy. These receptor sequences come from a man between 50 and 59 years old with renal cell carcinoma.

J is TRBJ1-6 and V is TRBV5-1; possible D gene TRBD1, 5 bases. V shed 2 bases and J shed 13 bases, with 13 bases lying between them. The length of the CDR3 is 13 residues. Germline CDR1 reads SGHRS; CDR2 reads YFSETQ. The CDR3: CASSFRGRDPLHF. The CDR3 region has the DNA TGCGCCAGCAGCTTTCGGGGCAGGGATCCCCTCCACTTT.

The CDR3 DNA is TGTGCCAGCAGCGTATCGGCTGTAGCGGGTCTCAGCTCCTACAATGAGCAGTTCTTC. Amino acids: CASSVSAVAGLSSYNEQFF. The V gene is TRBV9, the J gene TRBJ2-1, with 7 nucleotides matching TRBD2. V shed 1 base and J 0 bases; nucleotides not matched to a gene: 13. CDR3 length: 19 amino acids. The germline V gene encodes CDR1 SGDLS and CDR2 YYNGEE.

J is TRBJ2-7 and V is TRBV7-2; tentatively, D is TRBD2 (6 bases). Germline loops: CDR1 SGHTA, CDR2 FQGNSA. The CDR3 loop spans 15 amino acids. The germline V and J ends were trimmed by 1 base and 1 base, with 11 bases remaining between them. In DNA form, the CDR3 reads TGTGCCAGCAGCTTAGGTGGCGGGATTTCCTACGAGCAGTACTTC. This translates into CASSLGGGISYEQYF. Together with reference TRBV7-2 and TRBJ2-7, the CDR3 gives the full variable domain: GAGVSQSPSNKVTEKGKDVELRCDPISGHTALYWYRQSLGQGLEFLIYFQGNSAPDKSGLPSDRFSAERTGGSVSTLTIQRTQQEDSAVYLCASSLGGGISYEQYFGPGTRLTVT.

The chain uses TRBV6-1 and TRBJ1-4; TRBD1 matches 7 bases. CDR1 and CDR2 (germline): MNHNS, SASEGT. Trimming at V came to 7 bases and at J to 8 bases, leaving 10 bases not matched to a gene. The CDR3 is 14 residues long. For the CDR3, the DNA is TGTGCCAGCAACCCCGCAGGGGGACAGGAAAAACTGTTTTTT. Translated: CASNPAGGQEKLFF.

The chain is built from TRBV27 and TRBJ2-1; 8 nucleotides align to TRBD2. After removal of 2 bases from V and 6 bases from J, the junction contained 3 bases not matched to a gene. The CDR3 is 14 residues long. Germline V gene data show CDR1 as MNHEY and CDR2 as SMNVEV (reference sequence). This chain's CDR3 is CASSLGSGTNEQFF. The DNA for the CDR3 is TGTGCCAGCAGTTTAGGTAGCGGGACCAATGAGCAGTTCTTC.

This sequence joins TRBV5-4 and TRBJ2-1; 9 nucleotides agree with TRBD2. This CDR3 contains 18 residues. In germline, CDR1 is SGHNT, CDR2 YYREEE (reference sequence). J was trimmed by 10 bases and V by 3 bases; bases with no gene match: 20. For the CDR3, the DNA is TGTGCCAGCAGCTCCCCCCCTCTCAGCGGGGGGCTGGGAGGAGAGCAGTTCTTC. This gives the protein CASSSPPLSGGLGGEQFF.

The chain couples TRBV20-1 to TRBJ2-5; no clear D gene. Germline values: CDR1 DFQATT, CDR2 SNEGSKA (reference sequence). The CDR3 contains 11 residues. Trimming took 3 bases from V and 5 from J, leaving 7 bases between them. The CDR3 DNA reads as TGCAGTGCTAGCGTGCGGGAGACCCAGTACTTC. This sequence encodes CSASVRETQYF.

The chain carries TRBV27 and TRBJ1-5, with unresolved D. Germline assignment: CDR1 MNHEY and CDR2 SMNVEV (reference sequence). Trimming took off 2 bases at V and 6 bases at J, with 2 bases between the two ends. This CDR3 has 11 amino acids. The CDR3 spells CASSLGQPQHF. The CDR3 DNA reads as TGTGCCAGCAGTTTAGGTCAGCCCCAGCATTTT.

This clone was counted between two and nine times. The V gene is TRBV25-1, the J gene TRBJ1-1; a possible D gene is TRBD1 (6 bases). Trimming stripped 2 bases from V and 5 bases from J, with 9 bases between. The CDR3 sequence is 13 residues long. Germline CDR1 MGHDK, CDR2 SYGVNS. This CDR3 reads CASSEQGRTEAFF. The CDR3 DNA reads TGTGCCAGCAGTGAACAGGGGCGAACTGAAGCTTTCTTT. The whole variable domain, remainder taken from reference TRBV25-1 and TRBJ1-1, is EADIYQTPRYLVIGTGKKITLECSQTMGHDKMYWYQQDPGMELHLIHYSYGVNSTEKGDLSSESTVSRIRTEHFPLTLESARPSHTSQYLCASSEQGRTEAFFGQGTRLTVV.

On this clone itself: The sample holds other DNA sequences that translate to the same CDR3. This rearrangement joins TRBV7-2 to TRBJ2-5; D gene ambiguous. Germline V gene lookup returns CDR1 SGHTA and CDR2 FQGNSA. Trimming removed 2 bases at V and 4 bases at J, with 8 bases between. The CDR3 is 13 residues long. In DNA, the CDR3 is TGTGCCAGCAGCTTAAGTCTCGGAGAGACCCAGTACTTC. Translation gives CASSLSLGETQYF.

The chain is built from TRBV2 and TRBJ1-2; D is perhaps TRBD1 (6 bases). The CDR3 runs 14 residues. Trimming shortened V by 7 bases and J by 7 bases, and 19 bases separated the two germline ends. CDR1 is SNHLY and CDR2 is FYNNEI in the germline V gene. This CDR3 reads CASNLRQEKSGYTF. For the CDR3, the DNA is TGTGCCAGCAACCTTAGACAGGAGAAGAGTGGCTACACCTTC. The entire variable domain, with the rest obtained from reference TRBV2 and TRBJ1-2, is as follows: EPEVTQTPSHQVTQMGQEVILRCVPISNHLYFYWYRQILGQKVEFLVSFYNNEISEKSEIFDDQFSVERPDGSNFTLKIRSTKLEDSAMYFCASNLRQEKSGYTFGSGTRLTVV.

The V and J genes are TRBV2 and TRBJ1-1, with TRBD1 identical over 7 bases. Trimming cost V 5 bases and J 11 bases; bases outside gene matches: 11. The CDR3 sequence is 13 residues long. From germline, CDR1 is SNHLY and CDR2 FYNNEI. The CDR3 coding sequence is TGTGCCAGCAGTCGAGACAGGGAGATAAAGGCTTTCTTT. Protein product: CASSRDREIKAFF.

V and J are TRBV7-2 and TRBJ2-3; 10 bases match TRBD2. The V gene end was trimmed by 1 base and the J gene end by 5 bases; junction bases not matched to a gene: 9. The CDR3 contains 17 residues. Looked up from germline, CDR1 is SGHTA and CDR2 is FQGNSA. CDR3 nucleotide sequence: TGTGCCAGCAGCTTAGATTTAGCGGGAGGTGTGAAAGATACGCAGTATTTT. Its translation is CASSLDLAGGVKDTQYF.

This clone has a single count. The rearrangement joins TRBV19 to TRBJ1-1, with TRBD1 as a possible D gene (6 bases). CDR1 is LNHDA, CDR2 SQIVND, per germline (reference sequence). This CDR3 is built from 13 residues. Trimming stripped 6 bases from V and 4 bases from J, with 12 bases between. In DNA form, the CDR3 reads TGTGCCAGTAGCAAGGGAGGGGGCACTGAAGCTTTCTTT. It yields the protein CASSKGGGTEAFF.